A selection of T cell receptor beta chains follows, all from one sample in a study of neurological immune-mediated disorders. TCRdb itself ran the 5' RACE reads through MiXCR, one entry per CDR3 protein. Of 35,000 or so distinct CDR3 sequences listed, roughly 14% are singletons. The sequenced sample was PBMCs. These TCRs come from a woman aged 45-60 years with HTLV-1-associated myelopathy (HAM/TSP). The CDR3 runs from the conserved cysteine through the conserved F or W. The D gene is left open where the match is weak. The size field reads once, few, many, or a class for an expanded clone.

j_gene: TRBJ2-7
d_gene: .
abundance: many
v_gene: TRBV3-1
CDR3aa: CASSQESWGYEQYF
CDR3nt: TGTGCCAGCAGCCAAGAAAGCTGGGGTTACGAGCAGTACTTC

j_gene: TRBJ2-3
d_gene: TRBD2
abundance: many
v_gene: TRBV28
CDR3aa: CASSFSLRGGTDTQYF
CDR3nt: TGTGCCAGCAGTTTCTCCCTCCGGGGGGGCACAGATACGCAGTATTTT

j_gene: TRBJ2-1
d_gene: .
abundance: many
v_gene: TRBV7-8
CDR3aa: CASSRVGSSSYNEQFF
CDR3nt: TGTGCCAGCAGCCGCGTTGGGTCCAGCTCCTACAATGAGCAGTTCTTC

j_gene: TRBJ2-3
d_gene: .
abundance: few
v_gene: TRBV28
CDR3aa: CASSWVAATPSPTDTQYF
CDR3nt: TGTGCCAGCAGTTGGGTTGCGGCAACCCCGTCCCCCACAGATACGCAGTATTTT

j_gene: TRBJ2-4
d_gene: .
abundance: many
v_gene: TRBV5-1
CDR3aa: CASSLLDSPPRIQYF
CDR3nt: TGCGCCAGCAGCTTGTTGGACAGTCCCCCAAGGATTCAGTACTTC

j_gene: TRBJ1-1
d_gene: .
abundance: many
v_gene: TRBV4-1
CDR3aa: CASSQVEGANTEAFF
CDR3nt: TGCGCCAGCAGCCAAGTCGAAGGGGCGAACACTGAAGCTTTCTTT

j_gene: TRBJ2-3
d_gene: TRBD2
abundance: many
v_gene: TRBV29-1
CDR3aa: CSVGGLAGEPSDTQYF
CDR3nt: TGCAGCGTTGGGGGACTAGCGGGGGAGCCGTCAGATACGCAGTATTTT

j_gene: TRBJ2-1
d_gene: TRBD2
abundance: many
v_gene: TRBV6-2/TRBV6-3
CDR3aa: CASSYFRTSGGPEQFF
CDR3nt: TGTGCCAGCAGTTACTTTCGGACTAGCGGGGGACCAGAGCAGTTCTTC

j_gene: TRBJ1-6
d_gene: .
abundance: many
v_gene: TRBV6-2/TRBV6-3
CDR3aa: CASSSETGSPLHF
CDR3nt: TGTGCCAGCAGTTCGGAGACTGGGTCACCCCTCCACTTT

j_gene: TRBJ1-6
d_gene: TRBD1
abundance: many
v_gene: TRBV14
CDR3aa: CASSIQGASPYNSPLHF
CDR3nt: TGTGCCAGCAGCATACAGGGGGCATCGCCCTATAATTCACCCCTCCACTTT

j_gene: TRBJ2-2
d_gene: .
abundance: many
v_gene: TRBV6-2/TRBV6-3
CDR3aa: CASKRSNANTGELFF
CDR3nt: TGTGCCAGCAAAAGGTCCAACGCGAACACCGGGGAGCTGTTTTTT

j_gene: TRBJ1-1
d_gene: TRBD1
abundance: many
v_gene: TRBV20-1
CDR3aa: CSANDRALNTEAFF
CDR3nt: TGCAGTGCTAACGACAGGGCTTTGAACACTGAAGCTTTCTTT

j_gene: TRBJ1-1
d_gene: .
abundance: many
v_gene: TRBV6-4
CDR3aa: CASSRAPDTEAFF
CDR3nt: TGTGCCAGCTCGCGGGCTCCGGACACTGAAGCTTTCTTT

j_gene: TRBJ1-1
d_gene: .
abundance: many
v_gene: TRBV12-3/TRBV12-4
CDR3aa: CASSSILGAEAFF
CDR3nt: TGTGCCAGCAGTTCGATTTTGGGCGCTGAAGCTTTCTTT